Presented here are 9 T cell receptor beta chains from one specimen sequenced in a study of CD8 T cells in Susac syndrome. With random hexamers, reverse transcription was performed on roughly 0.45 to 1 ug of RNA. TCRdb re-analysed the immunoSEQ multiplex PCR reads in MiXCR, keeping a single row per CDR3 protein. Of about 160,000 distinct CDR3 sequences in the sample, roughly 94% were seen once. The sequencing sample was made of CD4+ T cells from PBMCs. These receptors came from a human donor with multiple sclerosis.

Here the CDR3 DNA reads TGCAGTGCCCGCAGATTAGGCAGGGATGACATTCAGTACTTC. Translating it yields CSARRLGRDDIQYF. The chain is built from TRBV20-1 and TRBJ2-4; possible D gene TRBD1, 5 bases. Trimming removed 6 bases at V and 8 bases at J, with 20 bases between. CDR1 and CDR2 from the germline V gene are DFQATT and SNEGSKA (reference sequence). The CDR3 runs to 14 residues.

The chain has TRBV5-1 and TRBJ2-5, with unresolved D. Per germline, CDR1 SGHRS and CDR2 YFSETQ. This CDR3 contains 13 residues. Trimming removed 1 base at V and 3 bases at J, with 7 bases between. The DNA of the CDR3 is TGCGCCAGCAGCTTGAATCAGAAAGAGACCCAGTACTTC. Its translation: CASSLNQKETQYF.

This chain joins TRBV27 and TRBJ1-3, with a weak D call TRBD1 (5 bases). The V end lost 5 bases, the J end lost 0 bases, and 11 bases lay between the germline ends. This CDR3 comprises 15 residues. Germline CDR1 and CDR2: MNHEY and SMNVEV (reference sequence). This CDR3 is CASSPTGGSGNTIYF. The CDR3 bases are TGTGCCAGCAGTCCCACCGGGGGCTCTGGAAACACCATATATTTT.

The chain has TRBV6-1 and TRBJ1-2; 10 bases are shared with TRBD1. The CDR3 length is 13 residues. Trimming removed 7 bases from V and 3 bases from J; junction bases left unmatched: 2. The germline V gene encodes CDR1 MNHNS and CDR2 SASEGT. The CDR3 is CASTGQGDYGYTF. In nucleotides, the CDR3 is TGTGCCAGCACTGGACAGGGGGACTATGGCTACACCTTC.

The rearrangement links TRBV7-2 to TRBJ2-3, with D possibly TRBD2 on 6 matching bases. Trimming took 5 bases from V and 1 from J, leaving 10 bases between them. There are 14 residues in the CDR3. Germline CDR1 and CDR2: SGHTA and FQGNSA. CDR3 protein: CASSPRRGTDTQYF. The CDR3 bases are TGTGCCAGCAGCCCGCGGAGGGGCACAGATACGCAGTATTTT. Supplemented by reference TRBV7-2 and TRBJ2-3, the full variable domain reads GAGVSQSPSNKVTEKGKDVELRCDPISGHTALYWYRQSLGQGLEFLIYFQGNSAPDKSGLPSDRFSAERTGGSVSTLTIQRTQQEDSAVYLCASSPRRGTDTQYFGPGTRLTVL.

The chain uses TRBV29-1 and TRBJ2-5; a weak D match, TRBD2 (6 bases). Trimming stripped 7 bases from V and 0 bases from J, with 12 bases between. In germline, CDR1 is SQVTM, CDR2 ANQGSEA. The CDR3 is 13 amino acids. The CDR3 spells CSGYRGNQETQYF. CDR3 in DNA: TGCAGCGGGTACCGCGGGAACCAAGAGACCCAGTACTTC.

The chain employs TRBV30 and TRBJ2-7; 8 bases fit TRBD2. The J segment lost 3 bases and the V segment lost 3 bases, leaving 7 bases of the junction unmatched. There are 14 residues in the CDR3. Germline CDR1 is GTSNPN and CDR2 is SVGIG (reference sequence). The CDR3 sequence is CAWSDTSGNYEQYF. The CDR3 region has the DNA TGTGCCTGGAGCGATACTAGCGGTAACTACGAGCAGTACTTC.

Written as DNA, the CDR3 is TGCAGTGCTAGAGGAGGGACAGGTTATCAGCCCCAGCATTTT. This codes for CSARGGTGYQPQHF. The chain joins TRBV20-1 to TRBJ1-5; 8 bases match TRBD1. CDR3 size: 14 residues. CDR1 is DFQATT and CDR2 is SNEGSKA in the germline V gene (reference sequence). The junction had 4 bases not matched to a gene; V was cut back by 1 base and J by 5 bases.

This clonotype occurred once. This chain links TRBV20-1 with TRBJ2-6; unclear D gene. The CDR3 spans 13 residues. Trimming removed 3 bases at V and 0 bases at J, with 3 bases between. Germline CDR1 and CDR2: DFQATT and SNEGSKA (reference sequence). The CDR3, as DNA: TGCAGTGCTAGTGGCTCTGGGGCCAACGTCCTGACTTTC. Translation: CSASGSGANVLTF.